This T cell receptor beta chain was found in a study of blood T cell repertoires in COVID-19. Across the whole study: Italy, Spain and the United States were the sources of the convalescent and acute COVID-19 samples. T cells, B-cell-depleted T cells, or PBMCs supplied cDNA or gDNA.

The CDR3 is 14 residues long. The V gene's germline CDR1 is LGHNA and CDR2 YSLEER. Between the trimmed V and J ends, which lost 4 bases and 5 bases, there was a span of 14 bases. Authors' methods: Using reference gene primer amplification, nucleated cell counts were estimated. Libraries were prepared by immunoSEQ multiplex PCR; TCRdb keeps only in-frame clonotypes and omits some of them. V and J calls plus clone size are reproduced from that table; the DNA served to infer D and trimming. The repertoire consists of about 250,000 clones, with 84% occurring once and the leading ten covering about 4.2%. This sequence joins TRBV4-3 and TRBJ1-2; possibly TRBD1 for D (5 bases). The receptor's source is a man aged 50-59 years with active or convalescent COVID-19. Sample: peripheral blood. This CDR3 reads CASSPDNFLYGYTF. In nucleotides, the CDR3 is TGCGCCAGCAGCCCGGACAATTTTCTTTATGGCTACACCTTC.